The rows below give T cell receptor beta chains drawn from one sample of a study of PD-1 blockade in classical Hodgkin lymphoma. Profiling relied on immunoSEQ multiplex PCR, and the TCRdb table lists in-frame clones only, not all of them. Among 50,000 or so clones, roughly 73% were seen once, and the ten largest hold roughly 16%. The sequences come from peripheral blood mononuclear cells (PBMCs), collected before the second cycle of nivolumab. Source of these receptors: a human donor with classical Hodgkin lymphoma. Both conserved end residues are part of each CDR3. A D gene is named only where the DNA matches it firmly. Size values are once, few and many counts, or a class for expanded clones, and some rows have none.

CDR3 DNA	CDR3 protein	D gene	V gene	J gene	clone size
TGCAGCGTTGAAGGGGACAGAAGCTCCTACGAGCAGTACTTC	CSVEGDRSSYEQYF	TRBD1	TRBV29-1	TRBJ2-7	-
TGTGCCAGCAGGACTAGCGGGAGCACAGATACGCAGTATTTT	CASRTSGSTDTQYF	TRBD2	TRBV6-1	TRBJ2-3	-
TGTGCCAGCAGTCCTACGACTAGCGGGAGAAGTAACAATGAGCAGTTCTTC	CASSPTTSGRSNNEQFF	TRBD2	TRBV28	TRBJ2-1	once
TGTGCCAGCAGTCAACCAGGCGTTGAAGCTTTCTTT	CASSQPGVEAFF	-	TRBV25-1	TRBJ1-1	-
TGCGCCAGCAGCTCCTTACAGGGAATACTCACCGGGGAGCTGTTTTTT	CASSSLQGILTGELFF	-	TRBV5-1	TRBJ2-2	many
TGTGCCAGCAGTTTAGAGATGGGGGGGGAAAAACTGTTTTTT	CASSLEMGGEKLFF	-	TRBV27	TRBJ1-4	-
TGTGCCAGCACCCAGGGTGGAAGCAATCAGCCCCAGCATTTT	CASTQGGSNQPQHF	-	TRBV6-6	TRBJ1-5	-
TGTGCCAGCAGTGGACTAGCGGGAGAACGCTACGAGCAGTACTTC	CASSGLAGERYEQYF	TRBD2	TRBV2	TRBJ2-7	-
TGTGCCAGCAGCCCCGTCGGGCGTCAGCCCCAGCATTTT	CASSPVGRQPQHF	-	TRBV7-2	TRBJ1-5	-
TGTGCCAGCAGTGCCCGGCGGGAGGTATCCTACGAGCAGTACTTC	CASSARREVSYEQYF	TRBD2	TRBV11-2	TRBJ2-7	-
TGTGCCAGCTGGGGGGGACAGGGGTCAGGCGAGCAGTACTTC	CASWGGQGSGEQYF	TRBD1	TRBV7-9	TRBJ2-7	-
TGTGCCAGCAGTCCCGGGACAGAGTACGAGCAGTACTTC	CASSPGTEYEQYF	TRBD1	TRBV7-3	TRBJ2-7	once
TGTGCCAGCAGTCCACAGGGGTTGGTCTCTGGAAACACCATATATTTT	CASSPQGLVSGNTIYF	TRBD1	TRBV6-6	TRBJ1-3	-
TGTGCCAGCAGTGTGAGAAACACAGATACGCAGTATTTT	CASSVRNTDTQYF	-	TRBV25-1	TRBJ2-3	once
TGTGCCAGCAGCCGGGACAGCTACGGAAACACCATATATTTT	CASSRDSYGNTIYF	TRBD1	TRBV14	TRBJ1-3	few
TGCGCCAGCAGCTGGAGGGGGGTCGAACAAGAGACCCAGTACTTC	CASSWRGVEQETQYF	-	TRBV5-1	TRBJ2-5	-
TGTGCCAGTAGTATAGCTGCAGGGAGCTACGAGCAGTACTTC	CASSIAAGSYEQYF	-	TRBV19	TRBJ2-7	-
TGTGCCAGTAGCCCTATAGTGGAGCACAATGAGCAGTTCTTC	CASSPIVEHNEQFF	-	TRBV19	TRBJ2-1	medium-sized
TGTGCCAGCTCACCACTTTATGGCGGGCCTGATGGCTACACCTTC	CASSPLYGGPDGYTF	-	TRBV18	TRBJ1-2	-
TGTGCCAGTAGTACAGGGTCCGACACCGGGGAGCTGTTTTTT	CASSTGSDTGELFF	-	TRBV19	TRBJ2-2	-
TGTGCCAGCAGCTTAGCGGGGACGCCCGATCAGCCCCAGCATTTT	CASSLAGTPDQPQHF	-	TRBV7-9	TRBJ1-5	few
TGTGCCAGCAGTGATTGGACAGCTAGCAATCAGCCCCAGCATTTT	CASSDWTASNQPQHF	-	TRBV6-1	TRBJ1-5	-
TGTGCCAGCAGCCCCGGACAGGGTCTCCAAGCTTTCTTT	CASSPGQGLQAFF	TRBD1	TRBV6-5	TRBJ1-1	-
TGTGCCAGCAGCTCTACAGGGTTCACTGAAGCTTTCTTT	CASSSTGFTEAFF	-	TRBV7-9	TRBJ1-1	-
TGTGCCTGGAGTGTAGCATCAACCGGTGGCTACACCTTC	CAWSVASTGGYTF	-	TRBV30	TRBJ1-2	once
TGTGCCATCCGACAGGGTCACGAGCAGTACTTC	CAIRQGHEQYF	TRBD1	TRBV6-5	TRBJ2-7	few
TGTGCCATCAGTGAACGGGACACCAACTCTGGAAACACCATATATTTT	CAISERDTNSGNTIYF	-	TRBV10-3	TRBJ1-3	many
TGTGCCAGTAGTAACATCGACAGGCCGCGGGCTTTCTTT	CASSNIDRPRAFF	-	TRBV19	TRBJ1-1	few
TGTGCCAGCAGCTGGACAGGGCCCTACGAGCAGTACTTC	CASSWTGPYEQYF	TRBD1	TRBV5-8	TRBJ2-7	-
TGTGCCAGCGCCCCAACAGGGGGCCGCTTGGACACTGAAGCTTTCTTT	CASAPTGGRLDTEAFF	TRBD1	TRBV2	TRBJ1-1	-
TGTGCCAGCAGCTTATCAGGGAACACTGAAGCTTTCTTT	CASSLSGNTEAFF	-	TRBV11-1	TRBJ1-1	many
TGTGCCAGCAGCGTAGGTAGTGGGGCCCACCAAGAGACCCAGTACTTC	CASSVGSGAHQETQYF	-	TRBV9	TRBJ2-5	-
TGTGCCAGCAGCTCCCGGACTAGCGGGAACACAGATACGCAGTATTTT	CASSSRTSGNTDTQYF	TRBD2	TRBV7-3	TRBJ2-3	-
TGTGCCTGGAGTGTCCAGGGGACTGAAGCTTTCTTT	CAWSVQGTEAFF	-	TRBV30	TRBJ1-1	-
TGTGCCAGCAGCTTGGTTTCAGGCAGAGCGGAGATCTTGAACACTGAAGCTTTCTTT	CASSLVSGRAEILNTEAFF	-	TRBV5-6	TRBJ1-1	once
TGTGCTAGTGCCCTCCGGGGGCTAGCGGGAGGACAACGGGGCAATGAGCAGTTCTTC	CASALRGLAGGQRGNEQFF	TRBD2	TRBV12-5	TRBJ2-1	-
TGTGCCAGCAGCCCATCGTTCCCCTACGAGCAGTACTTC	CASSPSFPYEQYF	-	TRBV7-2	TRBJ2-7	-
TGTGCCAGCAGCTTAAGTGTCCTAGCGGGGAATGAGCAGTTCTTC	CASSLSVLAGNEQFF	TRBD2	TRBV7-3	TRBJ2-1	-
TGTGCCAGCAGGGCCGGGCCCGGGCCCCAGCATTTT	CASRAGPGPQHF	-	TRBV6-5	TRBJ1-5	few
TGTGCCAGCAGTTTAGACGGGCGACAGGTCAATCAGCCCCAGCATTTT	CASSLDGRQVNQPQHF	-	TRBV27	TRBJ1-5	-
TGTGCCAGCAGCTTAGTTGCTCCCGAAGCTTTCTTT	CASSLVAPEAFF	-	TRBV7-9	TRBJ1-1	few
TGTGCCAGCAACGTAGGGACAGGGGAAAAACTGTTTTTT	CASNVGTGEKLFF	TRBD1	TRBV6-1	TRBJ1-4	few
TGCGCCAGCAGCCCTTCGGAGCGCTACGAGCAGTACTTC	CASSPSERYEQYF	-	TRBV4-1	TRBJ2-7	-
TGTGCCAGCAGCTTAGGGACAGGGAACACTGAAGCTTTCTTT	CASSLGTGNTEAFF	TRBD1	TRBV7-6	TRBJ1-1	-
TGCGCCAGCAGCTTGGGCCCAAGGCCCGATCAGCCCCAGCATTTT	CASSLGPRPDQPQHF	-	TRBV5-1	TRBJ1-5	-